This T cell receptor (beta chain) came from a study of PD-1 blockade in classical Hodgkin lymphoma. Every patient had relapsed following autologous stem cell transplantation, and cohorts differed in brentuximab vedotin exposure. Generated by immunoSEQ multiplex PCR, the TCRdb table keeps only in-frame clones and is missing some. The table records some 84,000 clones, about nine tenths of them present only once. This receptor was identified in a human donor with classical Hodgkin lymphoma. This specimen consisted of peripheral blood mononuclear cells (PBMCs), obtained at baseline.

The CDR3 spells CSATKGRVQQETQYF. The CDR3 DNA reads TGCAGCGCCACTAAGGGCCGGGTTCAGCAAGAGACCCAGTACTTC. The V gene is TRBV29-1, the J gene TRBJ2-5; unclear D gene. V was trimmed by 7 bases and J by 2 bases, leaving 20 bases between them. The germline gives CDR1 SQVTM, CDR2 ANQGSEA. The CDR3 runs 15 residues.